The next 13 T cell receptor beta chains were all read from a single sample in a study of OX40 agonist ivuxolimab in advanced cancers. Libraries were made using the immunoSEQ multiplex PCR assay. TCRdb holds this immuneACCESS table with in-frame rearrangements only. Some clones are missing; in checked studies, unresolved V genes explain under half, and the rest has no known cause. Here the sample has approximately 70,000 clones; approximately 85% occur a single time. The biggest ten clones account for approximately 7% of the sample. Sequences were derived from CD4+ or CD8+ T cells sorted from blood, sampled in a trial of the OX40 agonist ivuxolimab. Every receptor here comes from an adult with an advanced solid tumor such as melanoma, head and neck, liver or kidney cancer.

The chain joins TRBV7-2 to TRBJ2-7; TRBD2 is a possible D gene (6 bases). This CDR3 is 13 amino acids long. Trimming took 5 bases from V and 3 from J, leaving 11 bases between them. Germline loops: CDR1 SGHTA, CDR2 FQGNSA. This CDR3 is CASSPTGGYEQYF. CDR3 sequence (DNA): TGTGCCAGCAGCCCCACCGGGGGCTACGAGCAGTACTTC.

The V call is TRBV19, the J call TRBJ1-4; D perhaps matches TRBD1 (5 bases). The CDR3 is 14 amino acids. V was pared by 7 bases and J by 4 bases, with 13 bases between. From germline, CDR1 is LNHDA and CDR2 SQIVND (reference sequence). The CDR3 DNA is TGTGCCAGTAAGCGGGGGACTCATAATGAAAAACTGTTTTTT. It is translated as CASKRGTHNEKLFF.

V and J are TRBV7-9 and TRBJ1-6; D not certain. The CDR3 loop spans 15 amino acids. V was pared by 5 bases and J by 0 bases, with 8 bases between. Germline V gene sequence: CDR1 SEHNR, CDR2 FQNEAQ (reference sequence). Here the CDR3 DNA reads TGTGCCAGCAGCAAGGAGAGCTCCTATAATTCACCCCTCCACTTT. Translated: CASSKESSYNSPLHF.

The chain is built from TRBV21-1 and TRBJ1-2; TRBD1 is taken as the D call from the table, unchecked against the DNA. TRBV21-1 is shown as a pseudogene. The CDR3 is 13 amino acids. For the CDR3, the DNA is TGTGCCAGCAGCAAAGAAATGGGGCTAGGCTACACCTTC. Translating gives CASSKEMGLGYTF.

The CDR3 here is CASSYSSPISYNEQFF. In DNA form, the CDR3 reads TGTGCCAGCAGTTACTCTAGCCCCATATCCTACAATGAGCAGTTCTTC. The rearrangement joins TRBV6-5 to TRBJ2-1; D call uncertain. V was cut by 0 bases and J by 1 base, with 10 bases left in between. This CDR3 is built from 16 residues. Germline assignment: CDR1 MNHEY and CDR2 SVGAGI.

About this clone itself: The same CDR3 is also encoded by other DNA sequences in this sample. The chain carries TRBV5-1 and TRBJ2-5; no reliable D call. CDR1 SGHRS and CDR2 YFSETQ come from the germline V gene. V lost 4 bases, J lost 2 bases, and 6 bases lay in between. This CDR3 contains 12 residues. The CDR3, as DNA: TGCGCCAGCAGCCCCGGGCAAGAGACCCAGTACTTC. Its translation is CASSPGQETQYF. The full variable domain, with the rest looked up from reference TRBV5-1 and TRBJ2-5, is KAGVTQTPRYLIKTRGQQVTLSCSPISGHRSVSWYQQTPGQGLQFLFEYFSETQRNKGNFPGRFSGRQFSNSRSEMNVSTLELGDSALYLCASSPGQETQYFGPGTRLLVL.

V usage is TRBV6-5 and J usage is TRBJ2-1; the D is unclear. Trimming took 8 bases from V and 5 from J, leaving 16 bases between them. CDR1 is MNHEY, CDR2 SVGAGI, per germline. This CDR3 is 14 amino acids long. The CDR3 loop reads CASALKGQNNEQFF. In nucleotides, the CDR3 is TGTGCCAGCGCCCTCAAAGGGCAGAACAATGAGCAGTTCTTC.

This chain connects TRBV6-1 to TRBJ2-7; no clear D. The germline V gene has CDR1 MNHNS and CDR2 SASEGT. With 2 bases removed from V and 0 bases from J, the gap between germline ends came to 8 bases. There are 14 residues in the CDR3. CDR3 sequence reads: CASSESILSYEQYF. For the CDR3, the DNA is TGTGCCAGCAGTGAAAGTATACTCTCCTACGAGCAGTACTTC.

The CDR3 here is CASSLEGTQYF. The CDR3, as DNA: TGTGCCAGCAGCTTGGAGGGTACGCAGTATTTT. The chain couples TRBV5-6 to TRBJ2-3; no firm D call. The CDR3 is 11 amino acids. The V end was cut by 0 bases, the J end by 8 bases, with 4 bases between. The germline CDR1 and CDR2 sequences are SGHDT and YYEEEE.

Here the CDR3 DNA reads TGCGCCAGCCGGAATGTCGCCTACGAGCAGTACTTC. It encodes CASRNVAYEQYF. The chain joins TRBV5-1 to TRBJ2-7; D gene unclear. This CDR3 is built from 12 residues. Looked up from germline, CDR1 is SGHRS and CDR2 is YFSETQ. V gave up 7 bases and J gave up 2 bases, with 10 bases separating them.

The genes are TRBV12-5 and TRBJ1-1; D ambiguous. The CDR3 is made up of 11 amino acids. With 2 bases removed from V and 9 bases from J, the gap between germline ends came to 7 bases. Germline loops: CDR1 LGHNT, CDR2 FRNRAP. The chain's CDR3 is CASGLPYKAFF. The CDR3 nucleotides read TGTGCTAGTGGTTTGCCATATAAAGCTTTCTTT.

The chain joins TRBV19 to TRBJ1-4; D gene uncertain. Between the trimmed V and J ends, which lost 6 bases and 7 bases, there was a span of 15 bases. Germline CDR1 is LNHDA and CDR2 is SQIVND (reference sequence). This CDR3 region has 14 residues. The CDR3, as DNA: TGTGCCAGTAGGTCGCCAGGCGGTGTTGAAAAACTGTTTTTT. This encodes CASRSPGGVEKLFF.

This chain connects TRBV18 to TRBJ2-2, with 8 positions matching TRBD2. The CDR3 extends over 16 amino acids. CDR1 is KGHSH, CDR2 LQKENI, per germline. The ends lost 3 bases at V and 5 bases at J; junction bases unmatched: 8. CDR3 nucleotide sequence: TGTGCCAGCTCACCCTCCGGGACTAGTAAGACCGGGGAGCTGTTTTTT. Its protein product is CASSPSGTSKTGELFF.